This T cell receptor (beta chain) came from a study of blood T cell repertoires in COVID-19. For the study at large: Samples taken during acute and convalescent COVID-19 were collected in the United States, Italy and Spain. T cells, B-cell-depleted T cells, or PBMCs supplied cDNA or gDNA.

The CDR3 extends over 15 amino acids. The ends were cut back, 4 bases at V and 1 base at J, with 13 bases in the middle. Per germline, CDR1 SGHNT and CDR2 YENEEA. Per the original data handling: Scientists estimated how many nucleated cells there were by amplifying reference gene primers. TCRdb's table, derived via immunoSEQ multiplex PCR, lists solely in-frame clones and lacks some. That table is the source of V, J and clone size, and D and trimming were worked out from the DNA. Here the sample spans 95,000 to 150,000 clones, roughly four fifths being singletons. Patients of the Seattle cohort, enrolled during active infection, were followed longitudinally.

The receptor was derived from a man aged 25-40 years with COVID-19, enrolled during active disease. The chain recombines TRBV11-3 with TRBJ1-1; D may be TRBD1 (6 bases). Sample: peripheral blood. The CDR3 coding sequence is TGTGCCAGCAGCTCCGCATGGACAGCGAACACTGAAGCTTTCTTT. Amino acids: CASSSAWTANTEAFF.